The 31 T cell receptor delta chains below were found in one sample sequenced in a study of gamma-delta chains in newborns, infants, children. TCRdb re-processed the reads using CATT. The sample lists over 3,000 delta-chain clones, about 1.3% occurring once. The sequencing input was blood. Receptors originate from a child who was a newborn, infant or young child, either healthy, febrile or measles-vaccinated (not recorded which).

As for this clone: The protein in TCRdb stems from a much larger clone and differs at residue 12 from this DNA's translation, likely a read error; here the protein is translated from the DNA. The V gene is TRDV2, the J gene TRDJ3; 8 bases fit TRDD3. There are 19 residues in the CDR3. CDR1 and CDR2 (germline): GEAIGNYY, EKD. The chain's CDR3 is CACDTVLGAVSGDTRQMFF. DNA for the CDR3: TGTGCCTGTGACACCGTACTGGGGGCCGTCTCCGGGGACACCCGACAGATGTTTTTC.

As to this clone: A read error likely explains this, since a far larger clone differs by one base. This rearrangement joins TRDV2 to TRDJ3, with TRDD3 matching 8 bases. In germline, CDR1 is GEAIGNYY, CDR2 EKD. The CDR3 totals 18 residues. The CDR3 sequence: CACDTVGDTSWDTRQTFF. The CDR3, as DNA: TGTGCCTGTGACACTGTAGGGGATACCTCCTGGGACACCCGACAGACGTTTTTC.

Turning to this clone: It differs at one base from a far larger clone, so likely a read error. This specimen includes other DNA sequences encoding the same CDR3. This chain connects TRDV2 to TRDJ3; 13 positions match TRDD3. Looked up from germline, CDR1 is GEAIGNYY and CDR2 is EKD. The CDR3 extends over 20 amino acids. V lost 7 bases to trimming and J lost 2 bases; unmatched junction nucleotides: 13. As DNA, the CDR3 is TGTGCCTGCGACCCTCTCGTACTGGGGGATACGCCCTGGGACACCCGACAGATGTTTTTC. Translated, it gives CACDPLVLGDTPWDTRQMFF.

This clone was observed a handful of times. The protein held in TCRdb is that of a much larger clone and does not match this DNA's translation at residue 14, likely because of a read error; the protein shown is translated from the DNA. The chain links TRDV2 to TRDJ2; 11 nucleotides agree with TRDD3. V shed 0 bases, J shed 11 bases, and the junction held 16 bases outside the gene matches. The germline CDR1 and CDR2 sequences are GEAIGNYY and EKD. The CDR3 runs 18 residues. CDR3 protein: CACDTGGGGYALTVQLFF. CDR3 DNA sequence: TGTGCCTGTGACACCGGAGGTGGGGGATACGCTTTGACAGTGCAACTCTTCTTT.

As regards this clone: This DNA's translation differs at residue 10 from TCRdb's protein, which comes from a much larger clone; a read error is likely, and the protein shown is translated from the DNA. The chain has TRDV2 and TRDJ3, with unresolved D. This CDR3 spans 17 amino acids. CDR1 is GEAIGNYY, CDR2 EKD, per germline. Trimming left V 2 bases short and J 6 bases short, with 16 bases between. The CDR3, as DNA: TGTGCCTGTGACAATGTAGGGGTACGCTTGGACACCCGACAGATGTTTTTC. Translated: CACDNVGVRLDTRQMFF.

This clone has at least ten counts. A much larger clone differs from this one at a single base, so this may be a read error. This chain joins TRDV2 and TRDJ3, with TRDD3 matching over 11 bases. V lost 3 bases and J lost 0; bases outside the gene matches: 6. CDR3 size: 19 residues. Germline CDR1 reads GEAIGNYY; CDR2 reads EKD. This CDR3 reads CACDPALGDISWDTRQMFF. For the CDR3, the DNA is TGTGCCTGTGACCCGGCACTGGGGGATATCTCCTGGGACACCCGACAGATGTTTTTC.

There are a few counts of this clone. The amino acid sequence in TCRdb belongs to a much larger clone and departs from this DNA's translation at residue 8, likely a sequencing read error; the sequence shown is translated from the DNA. This chain uses TRAV29/DV5 with TRDJ3; D possibly corresponds to TRDD3 (6 bases). The CDR3 runs 16 residues. CDR1 is NSMFDY, CDR2 ISSIKDK, per germline. The germline V and J ends were trimmed by 1 base and 2 bases, with 10 bases remaining between them. CDR3 amino acids: CAASWGCPWDTRQMFF. The CDR3 nucleotides read TGTGCAGCAAGCTGGGGATGCCCCTGGGACACCCGACAGATGTTTTTC. Complete variable domain (other parts from reference TRAV29/DV5 and TRDJ3): DQQVKQNSPSLSVQEGRISILNCDYTNSMFDYFLWYKKYPAEGPTFLISISSIKDKNEDGRFTVFLNKSAKHLSLHIVPSQPGDSAVYFCAASWGCPWDTRQMFFGTGIKLFVEP.

In this sample, this clone turned up a few times. This chain links TRDV1 with TRDJ1, with 11 bases that match TRDD3. Germline CDR1 reads TSWWSYY; CDR2 reads QGS. The ends lost 0 bases at V and 4 bases at J; junction bases unmatched: 13. The length of the CDR3 is 19 residues. CDR3 residues: CALGELPFLLGDRDDKLIF. CDR3 nucleotide sequence: TGTGCTCTTGGGGAACTGCCTTTTCTACTGGGGGATAGGGACGATAAACTCATCTTT.

By frequency in the sample, this clone is medium-sized (0.01 to 0.1%). A much larger clone lies a single base off, so this may be a read error. The chain is built from TRDV2 and TRDJ3; D possibly corresponds to TRDD3 (5 bases). This CDR3 is built from 16 residues. CDR1 is GEAIGNYY, CDR2 EKD, per germline. The chain's CDR3 is CACDTGRSWDTRQVFF. Here the CDR3 DNA reads TGTGCCTGTGACACCGGGCGCTCCTGGGACACCCGACAGGTGTTTTTC.

Concerning this clone: The protein in TCRdb stems from a much larger clone and differs at residue 11 from this DNA's translation, likely a read error; here the protein is translated from the DNA. The genes are TRDV2 and TRDJ3; TRDD3 agrees at 9 bases. The CDR3 length is 17 residues. Germline loops: CDR1 GEAIGNYY, CDR2 EKD. The CDR3 reads CACDKLGDSWETRQMFF. In DNA form, the CDR3 reads TGTGCCTGTGACAAACTGGGGGACTCCTGGGAAACCCGACAGATGTTTTTC.

This clone has more than one count but fewer than ten. This DNA translates differently at residue 12 from the TCRdb protein, which is that of a much larger clone; a read error is likely, and the protein shown is the DNA's own translation. This chain links TRDV2 with TRDJ3; 8 bases map to TRDD3. The CDR3 extends over 20 amino acids. The J segment lost 2 bases and the V segment lost 0 bases, leaving 11 bases of the junction unmatched. Germline CDR1 reads GEAIGNYY; CDR2 reads EKD. Here the CDR3 DNA reads TGTGCCTGTGACACCTTACTGGGGGGCCCAAGCCCCTGGGACACCCGACAGATGTTTTTC. Its protein is CACDTLLGGPSPWDTRQMFF.

This clone is labeled as medium-sized. The V gene is TRDV3, the J gene TRDJ3, with D perhaps TRDD3 (6 bases). The CDR3 is 17 residues long. Looked up from germline, CDR1 is TVYSNPD and CDR2 is GDNSRS (reference sequence). The ends were cut back, 3 bases at V and 0 bases at J, with 15 bases in the middle. In DNA, the CDR3 is TGTGCCTTCTTGGGGGGGGGCAGCTCCTGGGACACCCGACAGATGTTTTTC. Translation: CAFLGGGSSWDTRQMFF.

Remarks on this clone: This is likely an artifact of a read error, given a far larger clone one base away. Within the sample, other DNA sequences also encode this same CDR3. V usage is TRDV2 and J usage is TRDJ2, with 9 bases fitting TRDD3. The germline gives CDR1 GEAIGNYY, CDR2 EKD. Trimming cost V 7 bases and J 4 bases; bases outside gene matches: 18. CDR3 length: 18 amino acids. Here the CDR3 DNA reads TGTGCCTGCGACCCCGTACTGGGGGAGTTACCCCGGACAGCACAACTCTTCTTT. Residues: CACDPVLGELPRTAQLFF.

Many counts were recorded for this clone. This may come from a read error, since a much larger clone is one base off. The same CDR3 also results from other DNA sequences found in this sample. This chain links TRDV2 with TRDJ3, with 7 bases fitting TRDD3. The CDR3 spans 16 residues. Germline V gene data show CDR1 as GEAIGNYY and CDR2 as EKD. CDR3 in amino acids: CACDTGGSWDTRQMFF. In nucleotides, the CDR3 is TGTGCCTGTGACACCGGGGGATCTTGGGACACCCGCCAGATGTTTTTC.

In the case of this clone: TCRdb shows a much larger clone's protein in place of this DNA's translation, and the two differ at residue 4, likely through a read error; the protein shown is translated from the DNA. J is TRDJ3 and V is TRDV2; 13 nucleotides agree with TRDD3. Germline lookup yields CDR1 GEAIGNYY and CDR2 EKD. The CDR3 is made up of 21 amino acids. The CDR3 sequence: CACNTATGGYASSWDTRQMFF. CDR3 nucleotide sequence: TGTGCCTGTAACACCGCCACTGGGGGATACGCAAGCTCCTGGGACACCCGACAGATGTTTTTC.

This clone has just a few counts. TCRdb's listed protein matches a much larger clone and diverges from this DNA's translation at residue 11, likely through a read error; the protein shown comes from the DNA. J is TRDJ3 and V is TRDV2; TRDD3 agrees at 10 bases. CDR3 length: 16 residues. Per germline, CDR1 GEAIGNYY and CDR2 EKD. In DNA, the CDR3 is TGTGCCTGTGACGTTGGGGGATACTGGGACGCCCGACAGATGTTTTTC. Encoded protein: CACDVGGYWDARQMFF.

Note on this clone: The mismatch at residue 4 between this DNA's translation and the TCRdb protein of a much larger clone likely reflects a read error; the protein shown is translated from the DNA. V is TRDV2 and J is TRDJ3, with no clear D. The length of the CDR3 is 19 residues. The germline V gene encodes CDR1 GEAIGNYY and CDR2 EKD. CDR3 amino acids: CACGTVADLSSWDTRQMFF. For the CDR3, the DNA is TGTGCCTGTGGCACCGTAGCGGACTTAAGCTCCTGGGACACCCGACAGATGTTTTTC.

Concerning this clone: A read error may be the cause here, since a much bigger clone is one base away. The V gene is TRDV2, the J gene TRDJ2; the match to TRDD3 covers 9 bases. This CDR3 region has 15 residues. Germline V lookup: CDR1 GEAIGNYY, CDR2 EKD. The CDR3 sequence is CACDSLGDQTAHLFF. The CDR3 coding sequence is TGTGCCTGTGACTCTCTGGGGGATCAGACAGCACACCTCTTCTTT.

Points on this clone: TCRdb has a much larger clone's protein, which differs at residue 3 from the translation of this DNA, likely because of a read error; what is shown is the protein translated from the DNA. The rearrangement joins TRDV2 to TRDJ3, with TRDD3 matching over 11 bases. Germline-derived CDR1 and CDR2 are GEAIGNYY and EKD. The CDR3 totals 18 residues. CDR3 loop: CARDVLGDSSWDTRQMFF. Here the CDR3 DNA reads TGTGCCCGTGACGTACTGGGGGATAGCTCCTGGGACACCCGACAGATGTTTTTC.

This clone appeared a few times. TCRdb's listed protein matches a much larger clone and diverges from this DNA's translation at residue 3, likely through a read error; the protein shown comes from the DNA. This specimen includes other DNA sequences encoding the same CDR3. The gene calls are TRDV2 and TRDJ2, with TRDD3 matching 7 bases. The germline V gene encodes CDR1 GEAIGNYY and CDR2 EKD. The CDR3 spans 14 residues. The chain's CDR3 is CARDTWGMTAQLFF. The CDR3 DNA reads as TGTGCCCGTGACACATGGGGGATGACAGCACAACTCTTCTTT.

Note on this clone: TCRdb's protein, taken from a much larger clone, differs from this DNA's translation at residue 8, likely owing to a read error; the protein displayed comes from the DNA. The rearrangement uses TRDV2 and TRDJ3; 7 nucleotides agree with TRDD3. J was trimmed by 0 bases and V by 0 bases; bases with no gene match: 13. Germline V gene lookup returns CDR1 GEAIGNYY and CDR2 EKD. This CDR3 comprises 21 residues. Here the CDR3 DNA reads TGTGCCTGTGACACCGTCTGGAGGATACGCGAGAGCTCCTGGGACACCCGACAGATGTTTTTC. It encodes CACDTVWRIRESSWDTRQMFF.

With respect to this clone: The amino acid sequence in TCRdb belongs to a much larger clone and departs from this DNA's translation at residue 4, likely a sequencing read error; the sequence shown is translated from the DNA. The chain employs TRDV2 and TRDJ2, with D perhaps TRDD3 (5 bases). V lost 4 bases and J lost 3, with 11 bases in between. The CDR3 is 14 residues long. Germline V gene data show CDR1 as GEAIGNYY and CDR2 as EKD. CDR3 sequence (DNA): TGTGCCTGTGAATCGGGGACCCTGACAGCACAACTCTTCTTT. This sequence encodes CACESGTLTAQLFF.

This clone was counted only a few times. The protein held in TCRdb is that of a much larger clone and does not match this DNA's translation at residue 4, likely because of a read error; the protein shown is translated from the DNA. This chain links TRDV2 with TRDJ3; TRDD3 aligns across 8 bases. The CDR3 sequence is 18 residues long. Germline CDR1 GEAIGNYY, CDR2 EKD. The CDR3 DNA reads as TGTGCCTGTGGCACCGTCTGGGGGAGCTCCTGGGACACCCGACAGATGTTTTTC. Translation gives CACGTVWGSSWDTRQMFF.

In its sample, this clone was seen a few times. It differs at one base from a far larger clone, so likely a read error. This sample includes further DNA sequences coding for the same CDR3. The chain employs TRDV2 and TRDJ1; 8 nucleotides match TRDD3. Germline values: CDR1 GEAIGNYY, CDR2 EKD. The trim removed 7 bases at V and 2 bases at J, leaving 5 bases unmatched. This CDR3 region has 13 residues. CDR3 protein: CACDYWGTDKLIF. DNA for the CDR3: TGTGCCTGCGACTACTGGGGGACCGATAAACTCATCTTT.

A word on this clone: One end of the junction is discordant with germline, which a read error may explain. This sequence joins TRDV2 and TRDJ3; the match to TRDD3 covers 7 bases. Germline V gene data show CDR1 as GEAIGNYY and CDR2 as EKD. The CDR3 is 17 amino acids. As DNA, the CDR3 is TGTGCCTGTGACCACGGGGGATCCTCCTTGGACACCCGACAGATGTTTTTC. Its translation is CACDHGGSSLDTRQMFF.

This clone is judged medium-sized. Other DNA sequences of this sample code for an identical CDR3. The CDR3, as DNA: TGTGCCTGTGACACCGTACTGGGGGATTTTTCCTGGGACACCCGACAGATGTTTTTC. It codes for CACDTVLGDFSWDTRQMFF. This chain links TRDV2 with TRDJ3, with TRDD3 matching over 10 bases. CDR3 size: 19 residues. Germline V gene sequence: CDR1 GEAIGNYY, CDR2 EKD. Trimming took 0 bases from V and 1 from J; bases not matched to a gene: 5.

In the case of this clone: For this DNA, TCRdb reports the protein of a much larger clone, which diverges at residue 15, most likely from a read error; the protein presented here is translated directly from the DNA. V usage is TRDV2 and J usage is TRDJ3; 10 positions match TRDD3. CDR1 GEAIGNYY and CDR2 EKD come from the germline V gene. CDR3 size: 17 residues. In DNA form, the CDR3 reads TGTGCCTGTGACGTACTGGGGGATTCCTGGGACACCCGACAGATTTTTTTC. Translated, it gives CACDVLGDSWDTRQIFF.

In this sample, this clone turned up a few times. This may be a read error, as it is one base from a much larger clone. V is TRDV2 and J is TRDJ3; TRDD3 agrees at 10 bases. Germline V gene lookup returns CDR1 GEAIGNYY and CDR2 EKD. This CDR3 has 19 amino acids. V lost 3 bases, J lost 0 bases, and 7 bases stayed unmatched. CDR3 sequence (DNA): TGTGCCTGTGACCTACTGGGGGATGCGAGCTCCTGGGACACCCGACAGATGTTTTTC. This sequence encodes CACDLLGDASSWDTRQMFF.

This clone is medium-sized by share. A much larger clone differs from this one at a single base, so this may be a read error. This chain connects TRDV2 to TRDJ3, with TRDD3 matching 11 bases. J was trimmed by 0 bases and V by 2 bases; bases with no gene match: 5. The length of the CDR3 is 19 residues. CDR1 GEAIGNYY and CDR2 EKD come from the germline V gene. CDR3 DNA sequence: TGTGCCTGTGACAACGTACTGGGGGATATCTCCTGGGACACCCGACAGATGTTTTTC. Amino acid sequence: CACDNVLGDISWDTRQMFF.

The rearrangement joins TRDV2 to TRDJ3; D may be TRDD3 (5 bases). Looked up from germline, CDR1 is GEAIGNYY and CDR2 is EKD. Trimming took off 0 bases at V and 0 bases at J, with 14 bases between the two ends. This CDR3 spans 19 amino acids. The CDR3 region has the DNA TGTGCCTGTGACACCGTACTGGCCCCCATCTCCTGGGACACCCGACAGATGTTTTTC. This sequence encodes CACDTVLAPISWDTRQMFF.

This clone occurred a few times. A read error likely explains this, since a far larger clone differs by one base. The chain couples TRDV2 to TRDJ3, with a weak D call TRDD3 (6 bases). The CDR3 has 20 amino acids. V was clipped by 3 bases and J by 0 bases, with 20 bases between them. Per germline, CDR1 GEAIGNYY and CDR2 EKD. CDR3 residues: CACDPMLLDTSSWDTRQMFF. DNA for the CDR3: TGTGCCTGTGACCCGATGCTACTGGATACTAGCTCCTGGGACACCCGACAGATGTTTTTC.